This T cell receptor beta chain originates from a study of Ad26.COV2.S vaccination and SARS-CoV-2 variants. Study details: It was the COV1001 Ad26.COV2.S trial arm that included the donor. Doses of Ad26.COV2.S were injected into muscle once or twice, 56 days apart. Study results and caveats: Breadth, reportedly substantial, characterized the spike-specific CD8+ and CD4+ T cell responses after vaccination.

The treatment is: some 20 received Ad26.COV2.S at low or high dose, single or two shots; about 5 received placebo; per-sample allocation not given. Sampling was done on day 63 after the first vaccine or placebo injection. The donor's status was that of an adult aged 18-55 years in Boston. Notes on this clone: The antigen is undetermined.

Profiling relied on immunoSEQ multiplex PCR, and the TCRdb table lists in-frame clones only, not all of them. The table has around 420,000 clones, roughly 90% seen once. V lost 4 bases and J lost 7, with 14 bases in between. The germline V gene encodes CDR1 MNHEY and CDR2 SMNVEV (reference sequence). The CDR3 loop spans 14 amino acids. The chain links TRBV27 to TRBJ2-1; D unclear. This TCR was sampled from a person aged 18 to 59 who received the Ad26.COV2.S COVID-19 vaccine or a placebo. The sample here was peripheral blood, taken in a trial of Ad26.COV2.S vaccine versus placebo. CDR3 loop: CASSSLVGRNEQFF. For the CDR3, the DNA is TGTGCCAGCAGTTCCTTGGTTGGGCGGAATGAGCAGTTCTTC.